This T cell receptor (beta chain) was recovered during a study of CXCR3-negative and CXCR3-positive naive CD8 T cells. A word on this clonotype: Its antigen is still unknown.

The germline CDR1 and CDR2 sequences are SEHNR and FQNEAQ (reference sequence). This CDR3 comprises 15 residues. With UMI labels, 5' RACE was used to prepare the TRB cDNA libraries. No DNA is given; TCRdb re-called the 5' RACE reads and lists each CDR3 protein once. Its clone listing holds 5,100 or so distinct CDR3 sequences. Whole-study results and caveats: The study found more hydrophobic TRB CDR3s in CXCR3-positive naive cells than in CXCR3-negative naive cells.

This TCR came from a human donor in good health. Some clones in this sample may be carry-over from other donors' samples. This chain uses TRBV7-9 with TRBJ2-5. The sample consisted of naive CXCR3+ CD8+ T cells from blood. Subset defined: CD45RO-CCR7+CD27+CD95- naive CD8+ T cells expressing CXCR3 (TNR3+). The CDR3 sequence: CASSLEDYKQETQYF.